This T cell receptor (beta chain) was found in a study of T cell clonality in common variable immunodeficiency. The assay was immunoSEQ multiplex PCR, and TCRdb's table has in-frame clones only and misses some. The sample shows approximately 50,000 clones, none of them appearing just once. This clonotype originated in a person aged 18 to 70 in good health. Sequenced input: peripheral blood mononuclear cells.

CDR3 protein: CASSTSGNTIYF. CDR3 DNA (partial): TGTGCCAGCAGCACTTCTGGAAACACC. The chain links TRBV7-6 to TRBJ1-3, with unresolved D. Read data end 3 residues before the CDR3 end; the end is taken from the germline J gene. V was cut by 5 bases and J by 1 base, with 3 bases left in between. The CDR3 has 12 residues. CDR1 and CDR2 (germline): SGHVS, FNYEAQ. The entire variable domain, with the rest obtained from reference TRBV7-6 and TRBJ1-3, is as follows: GAGVSQSPRYKVTKRGQDVALRCDPISGHVSLYWYRQALGQGPEFLTYFNYEAQQDKSGLPNDRFSAERPEGSISTLTIQRTEQRDSAMYRCASSTSGNTIYFGEGSWLTVV.